Below, 18 T cell receptor beta chains from the same sample are listed, as sequenced in a study of blood T cell repertoires in COVID-19. Generated by immunoSEQ multiplex PCR, the TCRdb table keeps only in-frame clones and is missing some. The data contain approximately 120,000 clones, around 74% of them seen just once; the ten biggest clones take up approximately 6%. Sequencing was carried out using peripheral blood. These receptors all stem from an older man with COVID-19, enrolled during active disease.

The CDR3 reads CASSVEASAHTDTQYF. CDR3 nucleotides: TGTGCCAGCAGCGTAGAGGCTAGCGCTCACACAGATACGCAGTATTTT. The V gene is TRBV9, the J gene TRBJ2-3, with D tentatively TRBD2 (6 bases). V was pared by 0 bases and J by 2 bases, with 13 bases between. Germline V gives CDR1 SGDLS, CDR2 YYNGEE. The CDR3 sequence is 16 residues long.

This clone was seen a few times. The chain carries TRBV6-1 and TRBJ2-5; no firm D call. Trimming cost V 1 base and J 4 bases, with 7 bases left between them. Germline V gene data show CDR1 as MNHNS and CDR2 as SASEGT. The CDR3 has 13 residues. CDR3 residues: CASSEVQRETQYF. CDR3 DNA sequence: TGTGCCAGCAGTGAAGTCCAGCGAGAGACCCAGTACTTC.

This clone was counted a few times. V and J are TRBV6-2 or TRBV6-3 and TRBJ1-5; D not certain. V shed 5 bases and J shed 11 bases, with 13 bases lying between them. The CDR3 totals 12 residues. Germline lookup yields CDR1 MNHEY and CDR2 SVGEGT. The CDR3 DNA is TGTGCCAGCAGTCCCCTACGCGGGGCCCAGCATTTT. It codes for CASSPLRGAQHF.

The CDR3 spells CASSSQGRNTEAFF. CDR3 in DNA: TGTGCCAGCAGTTCGCAGGGTAGGAACACTGAAGCTTTCTTT. The J gene is TRBJ1-1, the V gene TRBV28; D is possibly TRBD1 (5 bases). Trimming pared 4 bases from V and 1 base from J, leaving 10 bases between. Germline CDR1 reads MDHEN; CDR2 reads SYDVKM. The CDR3 runs 14 residues.

The V and J genes are TRBV5-1 and TRBJ2-2; D is ambiguous. V lost 0 bases and J 1 base, leaving 10 bases between the germline ends. The CDR3 contains 16 residues. Germline CDR1 SGHRS, CDR2 YFSETQ. CDR3 nucleotide sequence: TGCGCCAGCAGCTTGGTGGCGTCAGGGAACACCGGGGAGCTGTTTTTT. Amino acid sequence: CASSLVASGNTGELFF.

This chain uses TRBV6-5 with TRBJ1-2; weak D call: TRBD1 (5 bases). Germline values: CDR1 MNHEY, CDR2 SVGAGI. V lost 5 bases and J 10 bases, leaving 14 bases between the germline ends. The CDR3 length is 12 residues. The CDR3 DNA follows: TGTGCCAGCAGTCAGAACAGGAATCCCTACACCTTC. This gives the protein CASSQNRNPYTF.

The table lists this clone with a count of one. The rearrangement joins TRBV18 to TRBJ2-3, with TRBD1 as a possible D gene (6 bases). Germline values: CDR1 KGHSH, CDR2 LQKENI. V gave up 2 bases and J gave up 3 bases, with 12 bases separating them. This CDR3 comprises 15 residues. CDR3 in DNA: TGTGCCAGCTCACCAGTGCGCAGGGGTACAGATACGCAGTATTTT. Translated, it gives CASSPVRRGTDTQYF.

The V gene is TRBV7-2, the J gene TRBJ1-5, with 8 bases aligning to TRBD1. The V gene's germline CDR1 is SGHTA and CDR2 FQGNSA. The CDR3 loop spans 16 amino acids. With V trimmed by 4 bases and J by 5 bases, 10 bases remained unmatched. This chain's CDR3 is CASSSYGQGSHQPQHF. In DNA form, the CDR3 reads TGTGCCAGCAGCTCCTACGGACAGGGCTCACATCAGCCCCAGCATTTT. Looking up the rest from reference TRBV7-2 and TRBJ1-5 gives the full variable domain: GAGVSQSPSNKVTEKGKDVELRCDPISGHTALYWYRQSLGQGLEFLIYFQGNSAPDKSGLPSDRFSAERTGGSVSTLTIQRTQQEDSAVYLCASSSYGQGSHQPQHFGDGTRLSIL.

The chain recombines TRBV7-2 with TRBJ2-6; 9 bases align to TRBD2. V was pared by 1 base and J by 4 bases, with 11 bases of the junction left unmatched. Germline CDR1 SGHTA, CDR2 FQGNSA. The CDR3 runs 19 residues. The CDR3, as DNA: TGTGCCAGCAGCTTAGGCCCTCTAGCGGGGTATCGAGGGGCCAACGTCCTGACTTTC. Amino acids: CASSLGPLAGYRGANVLTF. Using reference TRBV7-2 and TRBJ2-6 for the parts outside the CDR3, the full variable domain is GAGVSQSPSNKVTEKGKDVELRCDPISGHTALYWYRQSLGQGLEFLIYFQGNSAPDKSGLPSDRFSAERTGGSVSTLTIQRTQQEDSAVYLCASSLGPLAGYRGANVLTFGAGSRLTVL.

This sequence joins TRBV5-1 and TRBJ2-3; 11 nucleotides line up with TRBD2. The CDR3 covers 20 residues. The V segment lost 4 bases and the J segment 0 bases; nucleotides outside the gene matches: 16. Germline V CDR1 and CDR2: SGHRS, YFSETQ. The chain's CDR3 is CASSTNPSGLAASSTDTQYF. Written as DNA, the CDR3 is TGCGCCAGCAGCACCAACCCCTCGGGACTAGCGGCTTCTAGCACAGATACGCAGTATTTT.

The chain is built from TRBV6-6 and TRBJ2-7, with TRBD1 matching over 9 bases. V was pared by 5 bases and J by 5 bases, with 10 bases of the junction left unmatched. The CDR3 runs 15 residues. Germline CDR1 and CDR2: MNHNY and SVGAGI (reference sequence). CDR3 amino acids: CASSPPGQGFHEQYF. Written as DNA, the CDR3 is TGTGCCAGCAGTCCCCCGGGACAGGGTTTCCACGAGCAGTACTTC.

The rearrangement joins TRBV5-1 to TRBJ2-5; D not resolved. The V and J ends lost 0 bases and 5 bases respectively, with 14 bases between them. In germline, CDR1 is SGHRS, CDR2 YFSETQ. The CDR3 contains 15 residues. In DNA form, the CDR3 reads TGCGCCAGCAGCTTGGGCCCGACTGAGTGGGAGACCCAGTACTTC. Amino acid sequence: CASSLGPTEWETQYF.

This clone appeared a few times. The chain couples TRBV4-3 to TRBJ2-7; 10 bases align to TRBD2. Germline lookup yields CDR1 LGHNA and CDR2 YSLEER. CDR3 length: 14 amino acids. Losses at the gene ends were 0 bases for V and 6 bases for J; bases not matched to a gene: 2. The CDR3 protein is CASSQDPSGSEQYF. CDR3 DNA sequence: TGCGCCAGCAGCCAAGATCCTAGCGGGAGCGAGCAGTACTTC.

The J gene is TRBJ1-5, the V gene TRBV5-8; 9 bases are shared with TRBD1. The germline CDR1 and CDR2 sequences are SGHTS and YDEGEE. J was trimmed by 7 bases and V by 4 bases; bases with no gene match: 9. The CDR3 runs 15 residues. The CDR3 spells CASSNGQGLGQPQHF. CDR3 bases: TGTGCCAGCAGCAACGGACAGGGGCTAGGGCAGCCCCAGCATTTT.

A single count supports this clone. This chain links TRBV7-2 with TRBJ2-3; 10 bases are a match to TRBD2. The CDR3 is made up of 16 amino acids. Losses at the gene ends were 0 bases for V and 1 base for J; bases not matched to a gene: 1. CDR1 and CDR2 (germline): SGHTA, FQGNSA. CDR3 sequence (DNA): TGTGCCAGCAGCTTAGCTCTAGCGGGGGGCACAGATACGCAGTATTTT. Amino acids: CASSLALAGGTDTQYF.

The rearrangement joins TRBV7-2 to TRBJ1-5; the D is unclear. Between the trimmed V and J ends, which lost 5 bases and 5 bases, there was a span of 10 bases. CDR1 and CDR2 from the germline V gene are SGHTA and FQGNSA. The CDR3 loop spans 13 amino acids. The CDR3 loop is CASSPLGDQPQHF. The CDR3 DNA follows: TGTGCCAGCAGCCCGCTAGGCGATCAGCCCCAGCATTTT.

The chain carries TRBV19 and TRBJ2-7; TRBD2 matches 12 bases. Per the germline V gene, CDR1 is LNHDA and CDR2 is SQIVND (reference sequence). The CDR3 is 17 amino acids. The V segment lost 5 bases and the J segment 0 bases; nucleotides outside the gene matches: 8. CDR3 sequence reads: CASSPGLAGTRSYEQYF. CDR3 DNA sequence: TGTGCCAGTAGTCCGGGACTAGCGGGCACCCGCTCCTACGAGCAGTACTTC.

The chain uses TRBV10-3 and TRBJ2-7, with 11 bases aligning to TRBD2. This CDR3 spans 15 amino acids. V dropped 0 bases and J dropped 6; count of bases not matched to a gene: 4. Germline CDR1 ENHRY, CDR2 SYGVKD. For the CDR3, the DNA is TGTGCCATCAGTGAGTCGACTAGCGGGACCCTCGAGCAGTACTTC. As protein: CAISESTSGTLEQYF.